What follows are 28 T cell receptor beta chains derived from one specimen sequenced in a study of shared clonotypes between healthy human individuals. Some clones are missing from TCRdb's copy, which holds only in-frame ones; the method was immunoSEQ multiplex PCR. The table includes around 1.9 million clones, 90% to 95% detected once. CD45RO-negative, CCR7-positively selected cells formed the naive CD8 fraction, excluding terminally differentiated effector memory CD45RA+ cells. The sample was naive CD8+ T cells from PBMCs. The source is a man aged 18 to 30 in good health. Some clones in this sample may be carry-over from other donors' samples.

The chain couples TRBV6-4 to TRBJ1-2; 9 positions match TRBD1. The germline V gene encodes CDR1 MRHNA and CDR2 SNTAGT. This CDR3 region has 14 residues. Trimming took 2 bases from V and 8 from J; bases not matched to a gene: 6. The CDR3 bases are TGTGCCAGCAGTGACAACAGGGGGCAGGACGGCTACACCTTC. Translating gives CASSDNRGQDGYTF.

The CDR3 sequence is CASRDGQGKTGANVLTF. In nucleotides, the CDR3 is TGTGCCAGCAGAGACGGACAGGGAAAAACTGGGGCCAACGTCCTGACTTTC. This chain uses TRBV11-2 with TRBJ2-6, with 8 bases lining up with TRBD1. The CDR3 covers 17 residues. J lost 2 bases, V lost 6 bases, and 9 bases had no gene match. Germline CDR1 and CDR2: SGHAT and FQNNGV.

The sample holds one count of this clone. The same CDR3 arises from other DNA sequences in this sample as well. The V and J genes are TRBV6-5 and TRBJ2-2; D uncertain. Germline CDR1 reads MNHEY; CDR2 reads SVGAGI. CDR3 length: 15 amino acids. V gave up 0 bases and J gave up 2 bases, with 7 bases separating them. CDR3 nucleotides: TGTGCCAGCAGTTACTCGACCCTAAACACCGGGGAGCTGTTTTTT. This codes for CASSYSTLNTGELFF.

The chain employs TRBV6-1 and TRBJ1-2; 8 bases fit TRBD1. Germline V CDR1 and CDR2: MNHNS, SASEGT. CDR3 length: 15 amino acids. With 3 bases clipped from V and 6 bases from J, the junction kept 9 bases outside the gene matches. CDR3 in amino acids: CASSESGRGQDGYTF. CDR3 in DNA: TGTGCCAGCAGTGAGAGCGGCAGGGGGCAGGATGGCTACACCTTC.

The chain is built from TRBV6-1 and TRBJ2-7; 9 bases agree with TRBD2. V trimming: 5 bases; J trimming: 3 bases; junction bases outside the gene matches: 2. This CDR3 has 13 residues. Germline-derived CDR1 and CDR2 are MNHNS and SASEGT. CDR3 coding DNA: TGTGCCAGCAGTCCTAGCGGGGTCTACGAGCAGTACTTC. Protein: CASSPSGVYEQYF.

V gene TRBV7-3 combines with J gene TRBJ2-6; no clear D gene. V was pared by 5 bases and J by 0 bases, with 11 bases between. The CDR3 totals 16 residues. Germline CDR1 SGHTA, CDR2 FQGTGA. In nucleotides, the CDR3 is TGTGCCAGCAGCCTCTTTGGTGACTCTGGGGCCAACGTCCTGACTTTC. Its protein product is CASSLFGDSGANVLTF.

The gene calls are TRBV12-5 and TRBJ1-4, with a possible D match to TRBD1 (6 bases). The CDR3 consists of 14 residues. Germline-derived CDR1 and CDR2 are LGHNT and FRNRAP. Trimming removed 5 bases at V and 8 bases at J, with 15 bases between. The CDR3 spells CASGITGSLEKLFF. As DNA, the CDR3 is TGTGCTAGTGGTATCACAGGGTCTCTCGAAAAACTGTTTTTT.

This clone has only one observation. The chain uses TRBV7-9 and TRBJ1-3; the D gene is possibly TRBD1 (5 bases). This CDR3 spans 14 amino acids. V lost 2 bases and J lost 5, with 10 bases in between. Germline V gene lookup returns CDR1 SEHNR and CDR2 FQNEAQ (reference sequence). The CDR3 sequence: CASSLQGDRNTIYF. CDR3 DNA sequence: TGTGCCAGCAGCTTACAGGGAGACAGAAACACCATATATTTT. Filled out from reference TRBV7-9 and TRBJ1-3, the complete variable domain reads DTGVSQNPRHKITKRGQNVTFRCDPISEHNRLYWYRQTLGQGPEFLTYFQNEAQLEKSRLLSDRFSAERPKGSFSTLEIQRTEQGDSAMYLCASSLQGDRNTIYFGEGSWLTVV.

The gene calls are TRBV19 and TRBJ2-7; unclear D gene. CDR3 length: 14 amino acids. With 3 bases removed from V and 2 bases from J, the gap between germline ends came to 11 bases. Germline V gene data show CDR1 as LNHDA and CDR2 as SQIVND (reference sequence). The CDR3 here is CASSIAAGTYEQYF. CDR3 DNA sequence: TGTGCCAGTAGTATTGCGGCAGGTACCTACGAGCAGTACTTC.

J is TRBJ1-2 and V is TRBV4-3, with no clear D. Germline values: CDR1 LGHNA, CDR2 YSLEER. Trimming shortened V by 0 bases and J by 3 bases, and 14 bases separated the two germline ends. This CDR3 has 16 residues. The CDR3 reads CASSQDWRAPYYGYTF. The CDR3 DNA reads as TGCGCCAGCAGCCAAGACTGGAGGGCGCCTTACTATGGCTACACCTTC.

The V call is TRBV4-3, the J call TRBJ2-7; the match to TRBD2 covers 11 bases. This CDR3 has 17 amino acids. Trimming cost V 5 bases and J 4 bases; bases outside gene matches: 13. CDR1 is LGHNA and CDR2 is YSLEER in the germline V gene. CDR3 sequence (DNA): TGCGCCAGCAGCGTAACTTTACTAGCGGGAGTTGATTACGAGCAGTACTTC. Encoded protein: CASSVTLLAGVDYEQYF.

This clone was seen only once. CDR3 sequence: CASSLGWSGSKYF. In nucleotides, the CDR3 is TGTGCCAGCAGCTTAGGTTGGTCCGGGAGTAAGTACTTC. The rearrangement uses TRBV7-8 and TRBJ2-7, with D maybe TRBD2 (6 bases). The CDR3 runs to 13 residues. Per the germline V gene, CDR1 is SGHVS and CDR2 is FQNEAQ. Trimming cost V 1 base and J 11 bases, with 15 bases left between them.

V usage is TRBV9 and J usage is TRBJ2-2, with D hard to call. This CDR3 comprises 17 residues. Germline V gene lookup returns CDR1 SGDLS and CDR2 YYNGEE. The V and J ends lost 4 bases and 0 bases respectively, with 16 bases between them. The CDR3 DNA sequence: TGTGCCAGCAGCTCTAATCCGAGGACCGCGAACACCGGGGAGCTGTTTTTT. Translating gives CASSSNPRTANTGELFF.

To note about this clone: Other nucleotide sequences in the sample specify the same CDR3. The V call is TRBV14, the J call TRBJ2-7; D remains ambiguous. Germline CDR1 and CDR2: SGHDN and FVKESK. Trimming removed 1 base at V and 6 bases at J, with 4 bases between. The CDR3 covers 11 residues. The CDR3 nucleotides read TGTGCCAGCAGCCAAGGACCCGAGCAGTACTTC. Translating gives CASSQGPEQYF.

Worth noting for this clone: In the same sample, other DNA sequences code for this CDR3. The CDR3 is CASSHRTGGIYEQYF. DNA for the CDR3: TGCGCCAGCAGCCACCGGACAGGGGGCATCTACGAGCAGTACTTC. The V call is TRBV4-1, the J call TRBJ2-7, with 11 bases fitting TRBD1. From germline, CDR1 is MGHRA and CDR2 YSYEKL. J lost 3 bases, V lost 3 bases, and 4 bases had no gene match. The length of the CDR3 is 15 residues.

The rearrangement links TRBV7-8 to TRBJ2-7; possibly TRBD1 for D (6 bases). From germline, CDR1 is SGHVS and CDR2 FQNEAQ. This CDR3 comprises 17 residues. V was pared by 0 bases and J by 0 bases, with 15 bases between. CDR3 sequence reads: CASSLAVQGYVSYEQYF. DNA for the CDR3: TGTGCCAGCAGCTTAGCAGTACAGGGCTACGTCTCCTACGAGCAGTACTTC.

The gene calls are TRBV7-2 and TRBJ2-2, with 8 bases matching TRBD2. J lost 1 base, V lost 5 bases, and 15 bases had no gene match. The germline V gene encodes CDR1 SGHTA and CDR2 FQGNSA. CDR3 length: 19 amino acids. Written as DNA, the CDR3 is TGTGCCAGCAGCCCGCCGGGGGGGGGTTTAGGCGTGAACACCGGGGAGCTGTTTTTT. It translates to CASSPPGGGLGVNTGELFF.

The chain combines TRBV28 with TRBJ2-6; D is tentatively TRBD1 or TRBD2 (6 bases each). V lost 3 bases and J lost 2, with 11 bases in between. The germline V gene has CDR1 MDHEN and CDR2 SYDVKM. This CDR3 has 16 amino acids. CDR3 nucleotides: TGTGCCAGCAGTTTTTTCGGGGGCGCTGGGGCCAACGTCCTGACTTTC. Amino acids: CASSFFGGAGANVLTF.

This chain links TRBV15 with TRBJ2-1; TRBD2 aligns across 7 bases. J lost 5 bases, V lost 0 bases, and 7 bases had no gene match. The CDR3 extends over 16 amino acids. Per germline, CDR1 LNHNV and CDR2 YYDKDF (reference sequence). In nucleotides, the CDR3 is TGTGCCACCAGCAGAGATTATCGGCTAGCGGACAATGAGCAGTTCTTC. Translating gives CATSRDYRLADNEQFF.

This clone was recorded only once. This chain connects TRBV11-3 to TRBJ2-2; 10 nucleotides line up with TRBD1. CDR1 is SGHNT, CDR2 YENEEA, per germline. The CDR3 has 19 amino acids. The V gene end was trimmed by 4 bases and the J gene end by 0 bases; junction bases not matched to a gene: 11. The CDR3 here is CASSSRTGTGDANTGELFF. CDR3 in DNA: TGTGCCAGCAGCTCCCGTACTGGGACAGGGGACGCGAACACCGGGGAGCTGTTTTTT.

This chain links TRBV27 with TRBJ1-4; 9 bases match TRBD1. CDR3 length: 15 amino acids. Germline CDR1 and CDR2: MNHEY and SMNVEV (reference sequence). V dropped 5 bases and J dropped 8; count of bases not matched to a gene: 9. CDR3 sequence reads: CASSPYRGPGEKLFF. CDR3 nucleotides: TGTGCCAGCAGTCCGTACAGGGGGCCGGGGGAAAAACTGTTTTTT.

The CDR3 reads CASSLLPGQKNYGYTF. CDR3 DNA: TGTGCCAGCAGTTTGTTACCGGGACAGAAAAACTATGGCTACACCTTC. The V and J genes are TRBV28 and TRBJ1-2; 7 nucleotides align to TRBD1. Germline CDR1 reads MDHEN; CDR2 reads SYDVKM. Trimming at V came to 3 bases and at J to 2 bases, leaving 9 bases not matched to a gene. The CDR3 contains 16 residues.

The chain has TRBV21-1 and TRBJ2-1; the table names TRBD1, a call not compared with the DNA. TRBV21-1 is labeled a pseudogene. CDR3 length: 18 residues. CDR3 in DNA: TGTGCCAGCAGCGGGGCATGGCCAGGGGGCATAAATGGTAATGAGCAGTTCTTC. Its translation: CASSGAWPGGINGNEQFF.

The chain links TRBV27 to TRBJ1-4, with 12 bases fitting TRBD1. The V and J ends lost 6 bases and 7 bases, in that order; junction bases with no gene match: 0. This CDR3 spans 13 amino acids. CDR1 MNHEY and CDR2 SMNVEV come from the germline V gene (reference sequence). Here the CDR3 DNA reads TGTGCCAGCAGGGGACAGGGGGCTGAAAAACTGTTTTTT. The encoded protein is CASRGQGAEKLFF.

The CDR3 DNA sequence: TGTGCCAGCAGTTCCCGCCCAGGCCCGACCTACGAGCAGTACTTC. It encodes CASSSRPGPTYEQYF. The gene calls are TRBV27 and TRBJ2-7; D gene ambiguous. With 4 bases removed from V and 2 bases from J, the gap between germline ends came to 15 bases. The V gene's germline CDR1 is MNHEY and CDR2 SMNVEV (reference sequence). There are 15 residues in the CDR3.

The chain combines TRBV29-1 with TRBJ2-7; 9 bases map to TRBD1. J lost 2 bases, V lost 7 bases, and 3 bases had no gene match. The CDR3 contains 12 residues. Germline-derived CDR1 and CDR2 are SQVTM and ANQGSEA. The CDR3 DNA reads TGCAGCGGTAGACAGGGGGCCTACGAGCAGTACTTC. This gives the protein CSGRQGAYEQYF.

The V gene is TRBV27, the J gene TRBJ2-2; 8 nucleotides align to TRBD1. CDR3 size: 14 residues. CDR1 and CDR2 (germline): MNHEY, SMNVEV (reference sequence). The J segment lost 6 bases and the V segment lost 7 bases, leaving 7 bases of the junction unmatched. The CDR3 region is CASKGQGAAGELFF. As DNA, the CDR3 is TGTGCCAGCAAGGGCCAGGGGGCGGCCGGGGAGCTGTTTTTT.

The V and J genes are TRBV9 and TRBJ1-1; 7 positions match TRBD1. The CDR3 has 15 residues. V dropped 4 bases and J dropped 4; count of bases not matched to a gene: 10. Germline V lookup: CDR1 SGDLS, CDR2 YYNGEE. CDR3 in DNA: TGTGCCAGCAGCCTAGGGACAGACGGGGCCACTGAAGCTTTCTTT. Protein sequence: CASSLGTDGATEAFF.